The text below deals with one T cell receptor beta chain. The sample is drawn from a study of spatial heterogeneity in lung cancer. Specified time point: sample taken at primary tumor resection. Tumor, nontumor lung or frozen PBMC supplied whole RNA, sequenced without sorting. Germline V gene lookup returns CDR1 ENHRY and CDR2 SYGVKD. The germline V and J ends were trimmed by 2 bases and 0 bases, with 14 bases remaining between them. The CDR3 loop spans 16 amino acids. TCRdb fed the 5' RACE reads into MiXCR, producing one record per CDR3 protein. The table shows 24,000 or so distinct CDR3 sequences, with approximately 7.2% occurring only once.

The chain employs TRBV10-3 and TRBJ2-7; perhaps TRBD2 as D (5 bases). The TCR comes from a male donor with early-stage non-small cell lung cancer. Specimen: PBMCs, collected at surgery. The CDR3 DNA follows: TGTGCCATCAGTGAGACCGGGTCCGGGAACTCCTACGAGCAGTACTTC. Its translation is CAISETGSGNSYEQYF.